This TCR beta chain appears in the sequencing data of a study of cytomegalovirus exposure and HLA in healthy donors. General observations from the study: Reports credit the classifier with highly specific, highly sensitive diagnosis of cytomegalovirus status.

Germline V lookup: CDR1 SGDLS, CDR2 YYNGEE. The CDR3 is 15 residues long. V trimming: 4 bases; J trimming: 2 bases; junction bases outside the gene matches: 7. Researchers ran the PCR with 60 Vbeta and 13 Jbeta primers. Source study methods: About 11 million of tens of millions of unique TCR beta chains were shared, per a later count. TCRdb's copy holds only in-frame clones and misses some; the assay was immunoSEQ multiplex PCR. That table furnishes V, J and clone size, whereas the DNA furnished D and trimming. This table has some 150,000 clones, roughly 78% appearing once. As concerns this clone: The antigen is undetermined.

The chain employs TRBV9 and TRBJ2-3; the match to TRBD2 covers 7 bases. The receptor's source is a man aged 45-65 years in good health and CMV-seropositive. Sequencing was carried out using PBMCs. The CDR3 DNA sequence: TGTGCCAGCAGCTTCAGCGGGACCTACACAGATACGCAGTATTTT. Translated, it gives CASSFSGTYTDTQYF.